A single sample gave rise to the 9 T cell receptor beta chains below, sequenced in a study of vaccination and CD4 T cells after COVID-19. The Oncomine TCR Beta short-read assay was applied to DNA of cultured CD4+ T cells. TCRdb itself ran the PCR reads through MiXCR, one entry per CDR3 protein. Of around 20,000 distinct CDR3 sequences in the sample, more than 20% are singletons; the top ten hold roughly 10%. Sample treatment: roughly 11-day PBMC culture with coronavirus spike peptide pools or control peptides (ViraFEST assay). Their recognized antigens are unknown. Sequencing used cultured CD4+ T cells from blood. The receptors derive from a human donor with COVID-19.

This clonotype appeared a few times. This chain links TRBV2 with TRBJ1-2; D unclear. The V end lost 10 bases, the J end lost 8 bases, and 11 bases lay between the germline ends. This CDR3 has 10 amino acids. The germline gives CDR1 SNHLY, CDR2 FYNNEI. The CDR3 DNA follows: TGTGCCACCCCATCCCGCGGCTACACCTTC. Its protein is CATPSRGYTF.

As concerns this clonotype: Because the CDR3's place on the DNA is in doubt, the DNA is left out and the CDR3 is given as listed by TCRdb. The chain links TRBV11-2 to TRBJ2-7; the DNA was not compared with TRBD1, the D call given in the table. Per germline, CDR1 SGHAT and CDR2 FQNNGV. 24 amino acids form the CDR3, both terminal residues included. CDR3 region: CASTNQTSMYLCATSSGRTYEQYF.

This clonotype was seen only a few times. The chain has TRBV19 and TRBJ1-2, with TRBD1 matching 8 bases. The trim removed 8 bases at V and 3 bases at J, leaving 8 bases unmatched. The germline CDR1 and CDR2 sequences are LNHDA and SQIVND (reference sequence). CDR3 length: 14 residues. The CDR3 bases are TGTGCCAGTTCTACGGACAGGGTTTACTATGGCTACACCTTC. This translates into CASSTDRVYYGYTF. Looking up the rest from reference TRBV19 and TRBJ1-2 gives the full variable domain: DGGITQSPKYLFRKEGQNVTLSCEQNLNHDAMYWYRQDPGQGLRLIYYSQIVNDFQKGDIAEGYSVSREKKESFPLTVTSAQKNPTAFYLCASSTDRVYYGYTFGSGTRLTVV.

In the case of this clonotype: Relative to the germline gene, one junction end is altered; a read error may explain this. The rearrangement links TRBV5-3 to TRBJ2-7; 9 bases line up with TRBD2. TRBV5-3 is given ORF status, its function remaining uncertain. This CDR3 region has 15 residues. DNA of the CDR3: TGTGCCAGCAGCTTGGAAGCGGGGGGCTCCTACGAGCAGTACTTC. Amino acid sequence: CASSLEAGGSYEQYF.

This chain joins TRBV28 and TRBJ2-1; tentatively, D is TRBD1 (6 bases). The CDR3 runs to 15 residues. V lost 3 bases, J lost 7 bases, and 16 bases lay in between. CDR1 MDHEN and CDR2 SYDVKM come from the germline V gene. The CDR3 DNA sequence: TGTGCCAGCAGTTTGGGGGCAGGGGTCAGTAATGAGCAGTTCTTC. Translating it yields CASSLGAGVSNEQFF.

This chain joins TRBV4-2 and TRBJ2-6, with TRBD1 identical over 7 bases. V shed 4 bases and J 0 bases; nucleotides not matched to a gene: 9. The germline CDR1 and CDR2 sequences are LGHNA and YNFKEQ. The CDR3 is 18 amino acids. The chain's CDR3 is CASSLPSGTVSGANVLTF. The CDR3 DNA reads TGTGCCAGCAGCCTACCCTCCGGGACAGTCTCTGGGGCCAACGTCCTGACTTTC.

This clonotype came up once. This chain links TRBV28 with TRBJ2-1; D remains unclear. The V and J ends lost 1 base and 5 bases respectively, with 3 bases between them. Germline V gene sequence: CDR1 MDHEN, CDR2 SYDVKM. The CDR3 totals 12 residues. CDR3 region: CASSLSHNEQFF. CDR3 DNA sequence: TGTGCCAGCAGTTTATCCCACAATGAGCAGTTCTTC.

V is TRBV6-1 and J is TRBJ2-7, with D maybe TRBD2 (5 bases). Germline V gene sequence: CDR1 MNHNS, CDR2 SASEGT. V shed 5 bases and J shed 2 bases, with 19 bases lying between them. The CDR3 sequence is 16 residues long. This CDR3 is CASSRTTTTKPYEQYF. CDR3 DNA: TGTGCCAGCAGTAGAACTACGACTACAAAACCCTACGAGCAGTACTTC.

The chain links TRBV19 to TRBJ1-3; 8 positions agree with TRBD1. The germline V gene encodes CDR1 LNHDA and CDR2 SQIVND (reference sequence). This CDR3 is 16 amino acids long. Germline trimming cut 7 bases from V and 3 bases from J; bases unmatched to any gene: 11. The CDR3 bases are TGTGCCAGTAATTCACAGGGGGGGCTTCGTGGAAACACCATATATTTT. This codes for CASNSQGGLRGNTIYF.